This TCR beta chain appears in the sequencing data of a study of PD-1 blockade in classical Hodgkin lymphoma. The CDR3 spans 16 residues. The trim removed 0 bases at V and 6 bases at J, leaving 3 bases unmatched. The germline V gene has CDR1 SGHNT and CDR2 YYREEE (reference sequence). Time point given: newly diagnosed, previously untreated cHL patient sample. Some clones are missing from TCRdb's copy, which holds only in-frame ones; the method was immunoSEQ multiplex PCR. The sample contains 20,000 to 25,000 clones, about 94% of which appear only once. This sequence originates from a human donor with classical Hodgkin lymphoma. This chain uses TRBV5-4 with TRBJ1-4; TRBD1 agrees at 12 bases. The sequenced material came from peripheral blood mononuclear cells (PBMCs). The CDR3 sequence is CASSLAGTGGHEKLFF. Written as DNA, the CDR3 is TGTGCCAGCAGCTTGGCCGGGACAGGGGGCCATGAAAAACTGTTTTTT.